This TCR beta chain stems from a study of cytomegalovirus exposure and HLA in healthy donors. V dropped 5 bases and J dropped 1 base, with 12 bases sitting between them. The CDR3 covers 14 residues. The germline V gene encodes CDR1 SGHNT and CDR2 YYREEE (reference sequence). Assay: immunoSEQ multiplex PCR; the TCRdb copy retains only in-frame clones and omits some. Among about 270,000 clones listed, 65% to 90% were seen once. The TCR comes from a young woman in good health and CMV-seronegative. V and J are TRBV5-4 and TRBJ1-1; weak D call: TRBD1 (5 bases). The sequencing input was PBMCs. The CDR3 nucleotides are TGTGCCAGCAGATTAGACGGGGGGAACACTGAAGCTTTCTTT. Its protein is CASRLDGGNTEAFF.